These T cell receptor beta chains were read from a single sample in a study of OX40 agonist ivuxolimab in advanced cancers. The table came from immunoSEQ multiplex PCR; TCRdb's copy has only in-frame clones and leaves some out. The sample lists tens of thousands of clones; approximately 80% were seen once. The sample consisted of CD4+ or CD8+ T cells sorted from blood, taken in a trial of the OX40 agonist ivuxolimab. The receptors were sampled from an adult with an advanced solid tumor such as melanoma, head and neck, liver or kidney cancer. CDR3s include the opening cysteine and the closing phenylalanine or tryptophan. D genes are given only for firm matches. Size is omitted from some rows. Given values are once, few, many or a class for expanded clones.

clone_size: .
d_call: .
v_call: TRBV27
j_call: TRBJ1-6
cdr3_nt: TGTGCCAGCAGTTTAGGGGGGGGTTCACCCCTCCACTTT
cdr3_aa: CASSLGGGSPLHF

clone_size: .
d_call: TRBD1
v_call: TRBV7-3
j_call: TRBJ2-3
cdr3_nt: TGTGCCAGCAGCCCCCAGGGGGCAGGCACAGATACGCAGTATTTT
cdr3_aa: CASSPQGAGTDTQYF

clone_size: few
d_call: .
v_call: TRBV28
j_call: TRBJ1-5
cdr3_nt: TGTGCCAGCAGTTGGGGCCTAAACTATCAGCCCCAGCATTTT
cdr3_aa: CASSWGLNYQPQHF

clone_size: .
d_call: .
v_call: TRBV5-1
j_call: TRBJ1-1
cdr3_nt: TGCGCCAGCAGCCGACTCGGACAGCAGCTTAACACTGAAGCTTTCTTT
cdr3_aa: CASSRLGQQLNTEAFF

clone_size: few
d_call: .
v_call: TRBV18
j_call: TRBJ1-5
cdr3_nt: TGTGCCAGCTCGGGCGGGAATCAGCCCCAGCATTTT
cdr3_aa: CASSGGNQPQHF

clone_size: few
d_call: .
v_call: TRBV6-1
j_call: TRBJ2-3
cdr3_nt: TGTGCCAGCAGTGAATCGTACGTTGGATCAGATACGCAGTATTTT
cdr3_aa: CASSESYVGSDTQYF

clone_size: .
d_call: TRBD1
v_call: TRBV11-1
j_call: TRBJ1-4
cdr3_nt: TGTGCCAGCAGCCAAAGGGACAGGGGCGGAAAACTGTTTTTT
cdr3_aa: CASSQRDRGGKLFF

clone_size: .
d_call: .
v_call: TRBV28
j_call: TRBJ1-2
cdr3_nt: TGTGCCAGTTCATCCCCTCAGGGGTGGGGGGGAGACTATGGCTACACCTTC
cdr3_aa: CASSSPQGWGGDYGYTF

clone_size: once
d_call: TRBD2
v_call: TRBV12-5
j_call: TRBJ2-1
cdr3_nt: TGTGCTAGTGGTCCCCCGGGTAGCGGGGCCATCTACAATGAGCAGTTCTTC
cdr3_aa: CASGPPGSGAIYNEQFF

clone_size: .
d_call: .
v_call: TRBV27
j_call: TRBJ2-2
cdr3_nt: TGTGCCAGCAGTTCCTGGACGGGGAACACCGGGGAGCTGTTTTTT
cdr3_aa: CASSSWTGNTGELFF

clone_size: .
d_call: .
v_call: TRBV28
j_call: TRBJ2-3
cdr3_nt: TGTGCCAGCGGGGGCAGCGGGAGCACAGATACGCAGTATTTT
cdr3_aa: CASGGSGSTDTQYF

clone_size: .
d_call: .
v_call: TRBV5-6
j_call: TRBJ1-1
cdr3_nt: TGTGCCAGCAGCTTGAAGTGGGGCACTGAAGCTTTCTTT
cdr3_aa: CASSLKWGTEAFF

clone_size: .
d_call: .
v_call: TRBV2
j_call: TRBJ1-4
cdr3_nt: TGTGCCAGCAGTGAATCTGGAAAACTGTTTTTT
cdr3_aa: CASSESGKLFF

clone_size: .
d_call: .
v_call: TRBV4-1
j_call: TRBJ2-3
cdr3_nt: TGCGCCAGCAGCCGGTCTGCGGGGCTAAGCACAGATACGCAGTATTTT
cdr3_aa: CASSRSAGLSTDTQYF

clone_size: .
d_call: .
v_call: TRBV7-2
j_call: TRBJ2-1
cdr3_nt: TGTGCCAGCAGCTCTGACAGCTCCTACAATGAGCAGTTCTTC
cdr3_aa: CASSSDSSYNEQFF

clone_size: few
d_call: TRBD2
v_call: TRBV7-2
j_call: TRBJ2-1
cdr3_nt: TGTGCCAGCAGCTTACCCTCTGGGGAGCGGGGGTATGAGCAGTTCTTC
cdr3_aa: CASSLPSGERGYEQFF

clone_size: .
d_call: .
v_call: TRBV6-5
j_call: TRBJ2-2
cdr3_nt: TGTGCCAGCAGGATAGGGTGGCAGAACACCGGGGAGCTGTTTTTT
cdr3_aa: CASRIGWQNTGELFF

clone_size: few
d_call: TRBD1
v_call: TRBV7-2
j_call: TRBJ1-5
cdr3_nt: TGTGCCAGCAGCTCACAGGGGTCGGGCAATCAGCCCCAGCATTTT
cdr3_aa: CASSSQGSGNQPQHF

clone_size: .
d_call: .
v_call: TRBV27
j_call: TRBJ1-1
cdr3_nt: TGTGCCAGCAGCCCGACAGCGGGCACTGAAGCTTTCTTT
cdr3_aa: CASSPTAGTEAFF

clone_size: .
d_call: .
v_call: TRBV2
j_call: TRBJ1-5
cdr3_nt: TGTGCCAGCAGGGGGACACGAGAACTCAATCAGCCCCAGCATTTT
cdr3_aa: CASRGTRELNQPQHF

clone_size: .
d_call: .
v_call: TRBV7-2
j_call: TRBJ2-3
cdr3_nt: TGTGCCAGCAGCTTAGCGGGAGCAGGCTTCACAGATACGCAGTATTTT
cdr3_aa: CASSLAGAGFTDTQYF

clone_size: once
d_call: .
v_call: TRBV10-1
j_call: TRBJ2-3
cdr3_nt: TGCGCCAGCAGTGAGTCTAAGGCGGGTCATCTAGATACGCAGTATTTT
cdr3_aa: CASSESKAGHLDTQYF

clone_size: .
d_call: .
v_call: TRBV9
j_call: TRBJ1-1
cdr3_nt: TGTGCCAGCAGCGTAGGGGGTCACCCGAACACTGAAGCTTTCTTT
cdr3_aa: CASSVGGHPNTEAFF

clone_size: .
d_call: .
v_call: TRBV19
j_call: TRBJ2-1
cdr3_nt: TGTGCCAGTGCTTTTCTGGGGTCCTACAATGAGCAGTTCTTC
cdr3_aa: CASAFLGSYNEQFF

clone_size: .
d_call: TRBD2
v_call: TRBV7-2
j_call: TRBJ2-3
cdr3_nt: TGTGCCAGCAGCCTACTAGCGGGGGTTGAAGATACGCAGTATTTT
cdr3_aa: CASSLLAGVEDTQYF

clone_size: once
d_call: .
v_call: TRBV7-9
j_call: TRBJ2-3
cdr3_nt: TGTGCCAGCAGCTTGGGGACCGAACCTAGGTCAGATACGCAGTATTTT
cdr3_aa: CASSLGTEPRSDTQYF

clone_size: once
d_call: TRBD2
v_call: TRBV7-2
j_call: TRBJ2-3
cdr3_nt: TGTGCCAGCAGCTTCCTAGCGGGGGGCACAGATACGCAGTATTTT
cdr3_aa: CASSFLAGGTDTQYF

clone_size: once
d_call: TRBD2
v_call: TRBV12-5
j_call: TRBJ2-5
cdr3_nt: TGTGCTAGTGGTTCCGGGACTAGCGCGGAGACCCAGTACTTC
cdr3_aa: CASGSGTSAETQYF

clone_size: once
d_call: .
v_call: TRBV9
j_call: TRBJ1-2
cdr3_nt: TGTGCCAGCAGCTCGCGGGGGGCCGGCTATGGCTACACCTTC
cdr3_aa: CASSSRGAGYGYTF

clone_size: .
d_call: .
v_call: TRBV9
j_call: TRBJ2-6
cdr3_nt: TGTGCCAGCAGTTCAAGCTCTGGGGCCAACGTCCTGACTTTC
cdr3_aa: CASSSSSGANVLTF

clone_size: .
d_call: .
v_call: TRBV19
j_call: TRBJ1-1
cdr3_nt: TGTGCCAGTAGTATGGTCAGGGCGAACACTGAAGCTTTCTTT
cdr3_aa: CASSMVRANTEAFF

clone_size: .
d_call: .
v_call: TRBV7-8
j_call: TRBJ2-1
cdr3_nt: TGTGCCAGCGTGGCGTCTTACGGGGGCCCCTGGTATGAGCAGTTCTTC
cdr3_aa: CASVASYGGPWYEQFF

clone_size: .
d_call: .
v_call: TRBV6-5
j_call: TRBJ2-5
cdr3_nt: TGTGCCAGCAGTTACTCGATAGGGGGTCACCAAGAGACCCAGTACTTC
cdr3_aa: CASSYSIGGHQETQYF

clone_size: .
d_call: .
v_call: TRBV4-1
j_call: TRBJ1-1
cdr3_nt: TGCGCCAGCAGCCAAGTGTTGGCCAGGGCGTCTGAAGCTTTCTTT
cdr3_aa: CASSQVLARASEAFF

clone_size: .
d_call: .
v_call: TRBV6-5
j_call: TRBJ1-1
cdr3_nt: TGTGCCAGCAGTTACTCGAGGACTCTCAACACTGAAGCTTTCTTT
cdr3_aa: CASSYSRTLNTEAFF

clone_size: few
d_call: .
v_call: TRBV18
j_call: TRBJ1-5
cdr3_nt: TGTGCCAGCTCACCGGATAGCAATCAGCCCCAGCATTTT
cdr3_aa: CASSPDSNQPQHF

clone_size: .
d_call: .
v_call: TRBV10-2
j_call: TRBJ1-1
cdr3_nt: TGCGCCAGCAGGCGTCGGGGGAACACTGAAGCTTTCTTT
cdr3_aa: CASRRRGNTEAFF

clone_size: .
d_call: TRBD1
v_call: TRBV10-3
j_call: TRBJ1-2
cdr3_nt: TGTGCCATCAGTGAGTCGAGTGACAGGGTCAGTATCTATGGCTACACCTTC
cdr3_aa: CAISESSDRVSIYGYTF

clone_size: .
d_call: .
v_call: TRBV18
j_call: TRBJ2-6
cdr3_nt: TGTGCCAGCTCAGATTGGCAGACCAGCTCTGGGGCCAACGTCCTGACTTTC
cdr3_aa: CASSDWQTSSGANVLTF

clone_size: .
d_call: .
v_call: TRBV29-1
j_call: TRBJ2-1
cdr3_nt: TGCAGCGTTGGTGGCAATGAGCAGTTCTTC
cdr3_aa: CSVGGNEQFF

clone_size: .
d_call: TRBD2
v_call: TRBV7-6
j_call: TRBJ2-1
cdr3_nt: TGTGCCAGCAGTCAGCGGGGTACAGTGTACAATGAGCAGTTCTTC
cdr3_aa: CASSQRGTVYNEQFF

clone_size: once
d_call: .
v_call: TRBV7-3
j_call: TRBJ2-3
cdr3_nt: TGTGCCAGCAGCGAACGGGCAACCGAGGGTACAGATACGCAGTATTTT
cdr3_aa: CASSERATEGTDTQYF

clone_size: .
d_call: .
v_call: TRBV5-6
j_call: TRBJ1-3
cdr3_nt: TGTGCCAGCAGCCACCGAATGAGGGACACCATATATTTT
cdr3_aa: CASSHRMRDTIYF

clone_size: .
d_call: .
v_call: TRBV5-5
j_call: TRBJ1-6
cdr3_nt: TGTGCCAGCAGCTTGGCCGGGGGTACGACGTCACCCCTCCACTTT
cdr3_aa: CASSLAGGTTSPLHF

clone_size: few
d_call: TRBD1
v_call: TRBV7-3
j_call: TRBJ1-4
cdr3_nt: TGTGCCAGCAGCCCGACGGGACAGGGGGAAAAACTGTTTTTT
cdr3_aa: CASSPTGQGEKLFF

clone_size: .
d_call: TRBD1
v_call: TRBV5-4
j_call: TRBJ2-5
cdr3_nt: TGTGCCAGCAGCGGCCCGGGACAGGGAGTCCAAGAGACCCAGTACTTC
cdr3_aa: CASSGPGQGVQETQYF

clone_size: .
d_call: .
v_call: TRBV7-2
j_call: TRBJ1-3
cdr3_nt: TGTGCCAGCAGCCCAACCGTCCATCCGAGCTCTGGAAACACCATATATTTT
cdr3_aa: CASSPTVHPSSGNTIYF